This T cell receptor beta chain was observed in a study of T cell responses to AZD1222 COVID-19 vaccine. Regarding the study as a whole: Following two doses of AZD1222, Spike-specific TCR breadth and depth rose. The donor cohort was predominantly white British with a female majority, and clonal diversity may have been underestimated. Baseline serostatus was positive in only a handful of AZD1222 recipients. Regions 160-218 and 743-854 dominated among vaccine-associated CD4 TCRs spanning spike.

CDR3 length: 16 amino acids. Looked up from germline, CDR1 is SGHTS and CDR2 is YDEGEE. Trimming shortened V by 0 bases and J by 0 bases, and 9 bases separated the two germline ends. As for this clone: Its antigen is undetermined.

This table comes from immunoSEQ multiplex PCR, and its TCRdb copy is limited to in-frame clones, with some not included. The table lists tens of thousands of clones, 70% to 90% of them singletons. This clonotype was obtained from an adult who received the AZD1222 COVID-19 vaccine. The chain has TRBV5-8 and TRBJ2-2, with D perhaps TRBD2 (5 bases). Specimen: peripheral blood, collected 28 days after the second AZD1222 dose. Here the CDR3 reads CASSLEGGPNTGELFF. CDR3 DNA sequence: TGTGCCAGCAGCTTGGAGGGCGGGCCGAACACCGGGGAGCTGTTTTTT.